The entry below describes one T cell receptor beta chain. The data stem from a study of blood T cell repertoires in COVID-19. Study at large: Nucleic acid was either cDNA or gDNA, and it came from T cells, B-cell-depleted T cells, or PBMCs.

The assay was immunoSEQ multiplex PCR, and TCRdb's table has in-frame clones only and misses some. The sample has roughly 120,000 clones; 70% to 90% are singletons. V shed 0 bases and J shed 1 base, with 9 bases lying between them. Germline CDR1 reads GTSNPN; CDR2 reads SVGIG (reference sequence). This CDR3 is built from 14 residues. The source material was peripheral blood. The receptor comes from a young man with acute or convalescent COVID-19. J is TRBJ1-2 and V is TRBV30; D is uncertain. In DNA form, the CDR3 reads TGTGCCTGGAGTGTATTGCGGGATAACTATGGCTACACCTTC. Protein sequence: CAWSVLRDNYGYTF.